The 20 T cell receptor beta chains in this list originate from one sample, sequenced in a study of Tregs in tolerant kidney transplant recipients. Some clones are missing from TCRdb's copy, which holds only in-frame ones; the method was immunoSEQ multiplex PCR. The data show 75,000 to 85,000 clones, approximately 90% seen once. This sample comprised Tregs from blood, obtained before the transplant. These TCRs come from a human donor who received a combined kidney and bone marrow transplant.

The CDR3 loop is CAITQPDTYEQYF. The DNA for the CDR3 is TGTGCCATCACTCAGCCGGACACCTACGAGCAGTACTTC. V gene TRBV10-3 combines with J gene TRBJ2-5; perhaps TRBD1 as D (5 bases). The J call may be in error: the DNA end matches TRBJ2-7 better. The CDR3 is 13 amino acids. CDR1 is ENHRY, CDR2 SYGVKD, per germline.

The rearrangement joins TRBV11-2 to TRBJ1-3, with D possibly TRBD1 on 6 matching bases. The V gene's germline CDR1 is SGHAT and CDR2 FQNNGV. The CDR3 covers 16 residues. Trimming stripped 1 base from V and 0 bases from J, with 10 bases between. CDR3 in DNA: TGTGCCAGCAGCTTAGCAGGGGACTACTCTGGAAACACCATATATTTT. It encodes CASSLAGDYSGNTIYF. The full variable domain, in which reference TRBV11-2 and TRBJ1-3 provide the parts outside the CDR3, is EAGVAQSPRYKIIEKRQSVAFWCNPISGHATLYWYQQILGQGPKLLIQFQNNGVVDDSQLPKDRFSAERLKGVDSTLKIQPAKLEDSAVYLCASSLAGDYSGNTIYFGEGSWLTVV.

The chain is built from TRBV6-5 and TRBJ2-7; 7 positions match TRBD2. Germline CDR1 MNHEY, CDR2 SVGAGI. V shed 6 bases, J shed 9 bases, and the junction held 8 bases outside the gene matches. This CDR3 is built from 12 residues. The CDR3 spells CASRPTGGVQYF. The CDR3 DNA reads TGTGCCAGCAGGCCCACGGGGGGTGTGCAGTACTTC.

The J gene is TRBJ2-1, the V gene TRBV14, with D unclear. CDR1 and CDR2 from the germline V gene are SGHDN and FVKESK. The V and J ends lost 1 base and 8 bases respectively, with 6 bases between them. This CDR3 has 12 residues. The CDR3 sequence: CASSQGRYEQFF. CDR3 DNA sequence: TGTGCCAGCAGCCAAGGAAGGTATGAGCAGTTCTTC.

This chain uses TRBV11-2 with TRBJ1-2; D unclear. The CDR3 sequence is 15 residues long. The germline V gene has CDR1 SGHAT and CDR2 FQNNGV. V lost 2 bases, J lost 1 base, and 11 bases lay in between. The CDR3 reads CASSLMAEDNYGYTF. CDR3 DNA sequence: TGTGCCAGCAGCTTAATGGCGGAGGATAACTATGGCTACACCTTC.

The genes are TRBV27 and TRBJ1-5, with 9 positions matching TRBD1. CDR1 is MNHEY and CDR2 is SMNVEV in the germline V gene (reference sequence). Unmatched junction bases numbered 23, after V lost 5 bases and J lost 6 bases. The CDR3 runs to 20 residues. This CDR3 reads CASSNIGGGAYRGPGQPQHF. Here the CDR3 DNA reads TGTGCCAGCAGTAATATTGGCGGCGGTGCGTACAGGGGGCCGGGTCAGCCCCAGCATTTT.

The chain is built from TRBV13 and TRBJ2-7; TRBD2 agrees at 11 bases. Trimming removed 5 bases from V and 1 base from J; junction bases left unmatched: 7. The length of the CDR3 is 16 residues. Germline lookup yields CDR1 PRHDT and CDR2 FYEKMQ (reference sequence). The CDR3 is CASSPSRLAGSYEQYF. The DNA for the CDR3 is TGTGCCAGCAGCCCGTCCCGACTAGCGGGGTCCTACGAGCAGTACTTC.

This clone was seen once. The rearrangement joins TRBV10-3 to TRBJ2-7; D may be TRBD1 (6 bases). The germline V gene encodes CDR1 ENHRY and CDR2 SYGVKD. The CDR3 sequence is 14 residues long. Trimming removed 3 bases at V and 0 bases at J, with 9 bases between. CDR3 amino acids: CAISDRGPSYEQYF. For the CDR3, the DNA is TGTGCCATCAGTGACAGGGGACCCTCCTACGAGCAGTACTTC.

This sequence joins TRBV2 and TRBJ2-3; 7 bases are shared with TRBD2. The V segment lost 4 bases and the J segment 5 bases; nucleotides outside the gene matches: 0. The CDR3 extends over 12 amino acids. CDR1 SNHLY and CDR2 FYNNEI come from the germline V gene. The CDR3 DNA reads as TGTGCCAGCAGTGCGGGAGGAGATACGCAGTATTTT. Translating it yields CASSAGGDTQYF.

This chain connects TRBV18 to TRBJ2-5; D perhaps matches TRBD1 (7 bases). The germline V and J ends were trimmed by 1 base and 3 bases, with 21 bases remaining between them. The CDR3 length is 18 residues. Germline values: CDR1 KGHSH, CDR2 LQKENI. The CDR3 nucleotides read TGTGCCAGCTCACCACAGTCGCGGGCCGCCAGGGGGGAAGAGACCCAGTACTTC. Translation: CASSPQSRAARGEETQYF.

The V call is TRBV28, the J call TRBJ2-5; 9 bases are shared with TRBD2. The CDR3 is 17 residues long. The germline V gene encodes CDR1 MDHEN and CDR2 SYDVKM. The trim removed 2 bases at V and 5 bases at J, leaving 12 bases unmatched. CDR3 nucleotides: TGTGCCAGCAGTTTACAGGGCAGCGGGAGGTCGGGCGAGACCCAGTACTTC. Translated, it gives CASSLQGSGRSGETQYF.

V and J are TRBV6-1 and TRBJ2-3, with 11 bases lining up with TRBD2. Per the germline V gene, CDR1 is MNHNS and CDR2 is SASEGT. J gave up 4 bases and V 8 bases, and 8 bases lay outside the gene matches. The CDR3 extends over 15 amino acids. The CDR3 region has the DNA TGTGCCAGCCTTCCGACTAGCGGGAAAGCAGATACGCAGTATTTT. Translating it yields CASLPTSGKADTQYF.

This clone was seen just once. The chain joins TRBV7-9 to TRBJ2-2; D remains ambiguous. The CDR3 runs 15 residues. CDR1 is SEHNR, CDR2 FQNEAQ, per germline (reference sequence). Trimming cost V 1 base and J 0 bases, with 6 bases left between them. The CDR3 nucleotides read TGTGCCAGCAGCTTAGGGAGTACGAACACCGGGGAGCTGTTTTTT. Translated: CASSLGSTNTGELFF. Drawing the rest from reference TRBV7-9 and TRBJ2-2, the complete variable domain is DTGVSQNPRHKITKRGQNVTFRCDPISEHNRLYWYRQTLGQGPEFLTYFQNEAQLEKSRLLSDRFSAERPKGSFSTLEIQRTEQGDSAMYLCASSLGSTNTGELFFGEGSRLTVL.

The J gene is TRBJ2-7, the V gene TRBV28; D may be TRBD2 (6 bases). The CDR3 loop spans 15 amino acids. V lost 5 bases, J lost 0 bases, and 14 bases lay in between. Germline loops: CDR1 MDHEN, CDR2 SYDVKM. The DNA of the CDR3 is TGTGCCAGCAGTCCTCGTGGGGGGAGCTCCTACGAGCAGTACTTC. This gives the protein CASSPRGGSSYEQYF. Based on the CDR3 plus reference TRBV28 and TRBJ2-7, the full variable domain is DVKVTQSSRYLVKRTGEKVFLECVQDMDHENMFWYRQDPGLGLRLIYFSYDVKMKEKGDIPEGYSVSREKKERFSLILESASTNQTSMYLCASSPRGGSSYEQYFGPGTRLTVT.

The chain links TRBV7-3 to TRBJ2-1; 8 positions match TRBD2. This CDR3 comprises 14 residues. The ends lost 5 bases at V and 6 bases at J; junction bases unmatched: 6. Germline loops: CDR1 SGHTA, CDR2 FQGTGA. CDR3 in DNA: TGTGCCAGCAGCCCCGGGACTAGTATCAATGAGCAGTTCTTC. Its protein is CASSPGTSINEQFF.

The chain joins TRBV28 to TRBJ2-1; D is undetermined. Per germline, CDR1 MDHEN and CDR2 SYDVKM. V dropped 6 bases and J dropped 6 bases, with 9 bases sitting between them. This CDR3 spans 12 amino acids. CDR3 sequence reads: CASRPGGNEQFF. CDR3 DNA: TGTGCCAGCAGGCCGGGTGGCAATGAGCAGTTCTTC. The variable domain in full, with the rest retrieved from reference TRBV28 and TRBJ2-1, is DVKVTQSSRYLVKRTGEKVFLECVQDMDHENMFWYRQDPGLGLRLIYFSYDVKMKEKGDIPEGYSVSREKKERFSLILESASTNQTSMYLCASRPGGNEQFFGPGTRLTVL.

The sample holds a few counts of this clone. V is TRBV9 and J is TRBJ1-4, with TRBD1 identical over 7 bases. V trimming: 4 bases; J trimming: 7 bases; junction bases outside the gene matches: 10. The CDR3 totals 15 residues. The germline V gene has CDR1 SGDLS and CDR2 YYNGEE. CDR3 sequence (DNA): TGTGCCAGCAGCACCCTCAGGGGGTCAAGTGAAAAACTGTTTTTT. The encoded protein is CASSTLRGSSEKLFF.

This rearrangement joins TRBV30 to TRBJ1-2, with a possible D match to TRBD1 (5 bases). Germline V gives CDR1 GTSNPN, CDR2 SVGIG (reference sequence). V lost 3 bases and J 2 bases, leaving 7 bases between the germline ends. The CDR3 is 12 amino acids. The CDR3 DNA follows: TGTGCCTGGAGGAGGGACAACTATGGCTACACCTTC. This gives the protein CAWRRDNYGYTF.

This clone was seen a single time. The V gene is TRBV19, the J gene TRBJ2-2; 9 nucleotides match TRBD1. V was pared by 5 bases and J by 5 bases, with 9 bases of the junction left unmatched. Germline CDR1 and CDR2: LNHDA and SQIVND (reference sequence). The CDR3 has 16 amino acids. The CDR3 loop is CASSLRTGALTGELFF. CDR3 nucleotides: TGTGCCAGTAGTCTTCGGACAGGGGCTTTAACCGGGGAGCTGTTTTTT.

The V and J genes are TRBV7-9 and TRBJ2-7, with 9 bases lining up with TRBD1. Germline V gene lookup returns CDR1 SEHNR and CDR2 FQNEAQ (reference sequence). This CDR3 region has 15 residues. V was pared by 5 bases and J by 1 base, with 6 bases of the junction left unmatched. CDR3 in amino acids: CASSRTGGRSYEQYF. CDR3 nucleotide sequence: TGTGCCAGCAGCCGAACAGGGGGCAGGTCCTACGAGCAGTACTTC.